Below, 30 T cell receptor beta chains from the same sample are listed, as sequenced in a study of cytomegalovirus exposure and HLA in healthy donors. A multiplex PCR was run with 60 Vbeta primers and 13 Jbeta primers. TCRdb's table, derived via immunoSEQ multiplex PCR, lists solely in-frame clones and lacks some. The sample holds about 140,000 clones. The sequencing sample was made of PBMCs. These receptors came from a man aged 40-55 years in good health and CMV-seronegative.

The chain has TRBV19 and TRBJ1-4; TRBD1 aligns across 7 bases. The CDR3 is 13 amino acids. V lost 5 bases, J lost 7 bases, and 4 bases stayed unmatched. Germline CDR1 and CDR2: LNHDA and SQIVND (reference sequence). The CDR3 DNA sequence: TGTGCCAGTAGTTCAGGGGGAGGTGAAAAACTGTTTTTT. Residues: CASSSGGGEKLFF.

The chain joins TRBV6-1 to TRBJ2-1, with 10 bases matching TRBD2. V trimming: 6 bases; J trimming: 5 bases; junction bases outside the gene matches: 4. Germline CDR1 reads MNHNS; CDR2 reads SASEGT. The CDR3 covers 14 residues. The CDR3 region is CASRELAGNNEQFF. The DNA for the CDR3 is TGTGCCAGCAGGGAACTAGCGGGGAACAATGAGCAGTTCTTC.

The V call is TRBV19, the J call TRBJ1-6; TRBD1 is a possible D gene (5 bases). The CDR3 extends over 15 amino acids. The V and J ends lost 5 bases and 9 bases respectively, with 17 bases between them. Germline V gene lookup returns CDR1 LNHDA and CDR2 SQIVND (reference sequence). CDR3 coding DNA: TGTGCCAGTAGTGAGGGACTGACACAATCTTCACCCCTCCACTTT. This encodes CASSEGLTQSSPLHF.

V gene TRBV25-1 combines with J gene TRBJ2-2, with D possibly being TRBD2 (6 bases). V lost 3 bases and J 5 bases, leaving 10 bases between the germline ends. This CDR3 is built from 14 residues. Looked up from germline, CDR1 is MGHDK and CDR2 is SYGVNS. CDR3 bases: TGTGCCAGCAGTGACCAGGAGGGTACCGGGGAGCTGTTTTTT. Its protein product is CASSDQEGTGELFF.

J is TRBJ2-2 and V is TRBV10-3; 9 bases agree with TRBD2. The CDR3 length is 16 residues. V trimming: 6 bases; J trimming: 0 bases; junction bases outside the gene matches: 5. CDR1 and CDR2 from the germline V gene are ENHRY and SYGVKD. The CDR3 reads CAIRAGGLPNTGELFF. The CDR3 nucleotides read TGTGCCATCAGGGCGGGGGGGCTTCCGAACACCGGGGAGCTGTTTTTT.

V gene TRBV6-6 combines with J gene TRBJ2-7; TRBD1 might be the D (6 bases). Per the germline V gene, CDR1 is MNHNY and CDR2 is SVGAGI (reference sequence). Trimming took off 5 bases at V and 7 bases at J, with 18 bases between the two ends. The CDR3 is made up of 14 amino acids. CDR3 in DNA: TGTGCCAGCAGTACGAGGGACACGGGCGGGGAGCAGTACTTC. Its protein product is CASSTRDTGGEQYF.

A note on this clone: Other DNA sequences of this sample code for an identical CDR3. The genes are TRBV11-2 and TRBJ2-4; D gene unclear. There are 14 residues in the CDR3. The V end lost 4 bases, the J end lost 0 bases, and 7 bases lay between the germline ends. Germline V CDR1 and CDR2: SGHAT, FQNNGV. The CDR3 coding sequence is TGTGCCAGCAGCTCCAGGCTAGCCAAAAACATTCAGTACTTC. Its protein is CASSSRLAKNIQYF.

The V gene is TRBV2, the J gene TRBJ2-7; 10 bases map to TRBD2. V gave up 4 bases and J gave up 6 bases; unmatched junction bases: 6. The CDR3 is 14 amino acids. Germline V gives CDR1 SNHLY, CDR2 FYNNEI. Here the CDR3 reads CASSVQAGGVEQYF. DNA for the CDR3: TGTGCCAGCAGTGTACAAGCGGGGGGGGTCGAGCAGTACTTC.

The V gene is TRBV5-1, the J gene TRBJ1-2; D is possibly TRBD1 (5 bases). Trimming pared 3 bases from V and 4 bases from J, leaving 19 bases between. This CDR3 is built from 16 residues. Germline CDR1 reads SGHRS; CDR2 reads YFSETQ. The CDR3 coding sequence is TGCGCCAGCAGCTCCGGGCCGGAGACAGTGGCCTATGGCTACACCTTC. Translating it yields CASSSGPETVAYGYTF.

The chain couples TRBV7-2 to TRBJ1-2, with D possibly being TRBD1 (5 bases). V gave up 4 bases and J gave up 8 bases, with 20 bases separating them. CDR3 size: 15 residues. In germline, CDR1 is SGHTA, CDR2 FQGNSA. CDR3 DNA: TGTGCCAGCAGCTCCAGGTCCCAGGGAATCGGGGGCTACACCTTC. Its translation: CASSSRSQGIGGYTF.

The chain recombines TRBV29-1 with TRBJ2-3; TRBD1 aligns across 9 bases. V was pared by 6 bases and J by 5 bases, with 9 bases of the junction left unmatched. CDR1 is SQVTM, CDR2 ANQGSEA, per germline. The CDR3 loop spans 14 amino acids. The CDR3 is CSVGRDRVGDTQYF. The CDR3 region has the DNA TGCAGCGTAGGCCGGGACAGGGTCGGAGATACGCAGTATTTT.

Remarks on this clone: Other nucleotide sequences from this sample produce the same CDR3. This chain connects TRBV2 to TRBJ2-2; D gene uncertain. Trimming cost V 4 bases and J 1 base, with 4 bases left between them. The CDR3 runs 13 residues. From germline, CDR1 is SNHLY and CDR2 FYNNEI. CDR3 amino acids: CASSVGNTGELFF. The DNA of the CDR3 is TGTGCCAGCAGTGTCGGGAACACCGGGGAGCTGTTTTTT.

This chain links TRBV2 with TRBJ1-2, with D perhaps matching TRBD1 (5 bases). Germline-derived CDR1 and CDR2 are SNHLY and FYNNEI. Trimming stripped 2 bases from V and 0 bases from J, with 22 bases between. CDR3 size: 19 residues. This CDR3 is CASSELGGVRPTSNYGYTF. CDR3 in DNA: TGTGCCAGCAGTGAACTGGGGGGGGTTCGACCGACGTCTAACTATGGCTACACCTTC.

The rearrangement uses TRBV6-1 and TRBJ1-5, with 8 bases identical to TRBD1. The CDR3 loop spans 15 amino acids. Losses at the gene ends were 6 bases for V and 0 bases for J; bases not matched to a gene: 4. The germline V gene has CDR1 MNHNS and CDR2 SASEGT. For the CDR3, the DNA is TGTGCCAGCAGGGGGACAGGACTTAGCAATCAGCCCCAGCATTTT. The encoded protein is CASRGTGLSNQPQHF.

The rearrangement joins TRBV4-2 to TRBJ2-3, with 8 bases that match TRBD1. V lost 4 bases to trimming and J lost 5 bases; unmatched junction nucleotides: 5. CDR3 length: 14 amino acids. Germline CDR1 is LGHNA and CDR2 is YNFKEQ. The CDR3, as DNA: TGTGCCAGCAGCCTGGGACAGGAGGGAGATACGCAGTATTTT. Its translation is CASSLGQEGDTQYF.

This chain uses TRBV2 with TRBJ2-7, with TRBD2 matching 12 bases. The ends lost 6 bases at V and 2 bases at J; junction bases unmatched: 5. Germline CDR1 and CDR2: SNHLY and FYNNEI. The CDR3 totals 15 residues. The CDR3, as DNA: TGTGCCAGCAGGGAACTAGCGGGGGGCCCCTACGAGCAGTACTTC. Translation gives CASRELAGGPYEQYF.

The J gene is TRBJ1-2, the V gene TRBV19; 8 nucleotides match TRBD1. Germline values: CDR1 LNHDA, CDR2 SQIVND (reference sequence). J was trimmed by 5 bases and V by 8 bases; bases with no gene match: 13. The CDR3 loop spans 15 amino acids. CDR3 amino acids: CASGTTRTGLYGYTF. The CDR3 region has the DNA TGTGCCAGTGGGACCACCAGGACAGGGTTATATGGCTACACCTTC.

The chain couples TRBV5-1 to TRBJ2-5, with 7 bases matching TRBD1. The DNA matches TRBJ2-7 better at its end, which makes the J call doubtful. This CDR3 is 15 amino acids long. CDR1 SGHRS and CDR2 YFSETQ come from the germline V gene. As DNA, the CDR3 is TGCGCCAGCAGCTTGGGTCCGGGGACAGCCTACGAGCAGTACTTC. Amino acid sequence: CASSLGPGTAYEQYF.

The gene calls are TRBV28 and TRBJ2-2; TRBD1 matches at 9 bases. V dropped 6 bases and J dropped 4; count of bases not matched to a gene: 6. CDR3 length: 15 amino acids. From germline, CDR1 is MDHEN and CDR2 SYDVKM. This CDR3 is CASRQGARGTGELFF. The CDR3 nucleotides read TGTGCCAGCAGACAGGGGGCGCGGGGCACCGGGGAGCTGTTTTTT.

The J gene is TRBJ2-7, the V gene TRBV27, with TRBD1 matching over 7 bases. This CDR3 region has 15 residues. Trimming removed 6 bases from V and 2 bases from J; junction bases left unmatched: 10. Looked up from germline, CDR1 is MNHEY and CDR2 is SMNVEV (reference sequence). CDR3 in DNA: TGTGCCAGCAGAAGCCCCGGGACAGATCCCTACGAGCAGTACTTC. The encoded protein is CASRSPGTDPYEQYF.

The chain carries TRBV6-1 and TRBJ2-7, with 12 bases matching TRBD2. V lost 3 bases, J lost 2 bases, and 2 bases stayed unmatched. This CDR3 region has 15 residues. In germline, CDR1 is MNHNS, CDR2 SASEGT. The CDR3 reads CASSESSGGAYEQYF. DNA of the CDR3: TGTGCCAGCAGTGAGTCTAGCGGGGGGGCCTACGAGCAGTACTTC.

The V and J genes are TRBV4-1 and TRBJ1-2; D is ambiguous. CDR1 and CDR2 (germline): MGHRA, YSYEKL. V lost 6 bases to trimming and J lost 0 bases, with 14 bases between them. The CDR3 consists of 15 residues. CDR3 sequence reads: CASSRGSVANYGYTF. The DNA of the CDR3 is TGCGCCAGCAGTAGAGGGTCGGTAGCTAACTATGGCTACACCTTC.

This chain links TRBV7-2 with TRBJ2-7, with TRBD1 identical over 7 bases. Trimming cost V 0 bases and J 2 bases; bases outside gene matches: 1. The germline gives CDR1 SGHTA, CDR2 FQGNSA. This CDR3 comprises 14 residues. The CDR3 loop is CASSLATGAYEQYF. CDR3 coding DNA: TGTGCCAGCAGCTTAGCAACAGGGGCCTACGAGCAGTACTTC.

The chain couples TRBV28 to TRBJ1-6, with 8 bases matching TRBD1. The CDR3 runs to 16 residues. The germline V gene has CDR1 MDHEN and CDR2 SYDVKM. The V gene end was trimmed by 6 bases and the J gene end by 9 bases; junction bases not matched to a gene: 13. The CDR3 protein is CASSRPGTGVTSPLHF. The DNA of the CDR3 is TGTGCCAGCAGCCGACCTGGGACAGGTGTAACTTCACCCCTCCACTTT.

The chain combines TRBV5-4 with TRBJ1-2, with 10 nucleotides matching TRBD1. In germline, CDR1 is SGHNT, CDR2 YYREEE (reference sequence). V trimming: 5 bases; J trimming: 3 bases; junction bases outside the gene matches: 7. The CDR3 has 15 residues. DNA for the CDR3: TGTGCCAGCAGGCCGACAGGGGGCGCCGACTATGGCTACACCTTC. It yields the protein CASRPTGGADYGYTF.

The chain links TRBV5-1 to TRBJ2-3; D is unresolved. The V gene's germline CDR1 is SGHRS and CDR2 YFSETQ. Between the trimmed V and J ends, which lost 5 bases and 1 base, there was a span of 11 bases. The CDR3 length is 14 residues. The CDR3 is CASSRDWRTDTQYF. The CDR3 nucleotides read TGCGCCAGCAGTCGAGACTGGCGCACAGATACGCAGTATTTT.

This CDR3 reads CASRGRKGTSGGGGETQYF. The CDR3 coding sequence is TGTGCCAGCAGAGGAAGAAAAGGGACTAGCGGGGGGGGCGGCGAGACCCAGTACTTC. V gene TRBV13 combines with J gene TRBJ2-5, with TRBD2 identical over 16 bases. The CDR3 is 19 amino acids. After removal of 6 bases from V and 5 bases from J, the junction contained 15 bases not matched to a gene. The germline V gene encodes CDR1 PRHDT and CDR2 FYEKMQ (reference sequence).

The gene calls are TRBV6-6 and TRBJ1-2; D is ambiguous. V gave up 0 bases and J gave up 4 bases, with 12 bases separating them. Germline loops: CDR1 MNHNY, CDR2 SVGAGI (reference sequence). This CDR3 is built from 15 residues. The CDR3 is CASSYSGQALYGYTF. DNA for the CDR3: TGTGCCAGCAGTTACTCGGGCCAGGCTCTCTATGGCTACACCTTC.

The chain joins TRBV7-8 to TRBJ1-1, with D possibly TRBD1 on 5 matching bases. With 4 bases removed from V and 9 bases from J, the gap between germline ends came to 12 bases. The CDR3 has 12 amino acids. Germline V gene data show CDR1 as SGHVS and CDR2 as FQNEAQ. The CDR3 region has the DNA TGTGCCAGCAGCTCAGGGCCTACCCAAGCTTTCTTT. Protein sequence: CASSSGPTQAFF.

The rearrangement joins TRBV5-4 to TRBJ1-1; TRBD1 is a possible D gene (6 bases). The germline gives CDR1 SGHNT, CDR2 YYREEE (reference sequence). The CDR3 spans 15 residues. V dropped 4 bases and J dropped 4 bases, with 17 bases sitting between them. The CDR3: CASSPGRDKTTEAFF. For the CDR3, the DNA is TGTGCCAGCAGCCCCGGCCGGGACAAGACCACTGAAGCTTTCTTT.